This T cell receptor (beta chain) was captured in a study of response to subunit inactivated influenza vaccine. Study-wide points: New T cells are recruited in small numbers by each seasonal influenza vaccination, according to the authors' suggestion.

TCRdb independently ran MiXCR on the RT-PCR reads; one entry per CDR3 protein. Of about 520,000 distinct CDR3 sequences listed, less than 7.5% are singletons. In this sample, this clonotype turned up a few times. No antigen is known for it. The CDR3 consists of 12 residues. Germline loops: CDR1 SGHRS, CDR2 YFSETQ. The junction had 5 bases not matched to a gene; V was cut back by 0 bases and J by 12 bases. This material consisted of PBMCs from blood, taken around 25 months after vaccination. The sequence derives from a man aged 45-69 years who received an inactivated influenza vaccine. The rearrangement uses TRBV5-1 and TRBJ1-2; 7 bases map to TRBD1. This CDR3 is CASSLGQGGHTF. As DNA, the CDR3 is TGCGCCAGCAGCTTGGGGCAGGGGGGACACACCTTC.